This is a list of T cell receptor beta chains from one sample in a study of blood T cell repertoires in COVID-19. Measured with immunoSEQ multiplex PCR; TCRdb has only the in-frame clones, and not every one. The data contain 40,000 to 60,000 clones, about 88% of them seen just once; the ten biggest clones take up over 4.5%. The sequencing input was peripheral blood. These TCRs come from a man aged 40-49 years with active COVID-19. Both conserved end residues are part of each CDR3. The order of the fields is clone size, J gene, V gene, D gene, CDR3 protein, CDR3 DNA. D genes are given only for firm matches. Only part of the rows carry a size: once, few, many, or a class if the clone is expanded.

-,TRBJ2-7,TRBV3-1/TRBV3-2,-,CASSHSSGVFPYEQYF,TGTGCCAGCAGCCATTCGTCGGGGGTGTTCCCCTACGAGCAGTACTTC
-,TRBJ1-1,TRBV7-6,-,CASSLAGGVDTEAFF,TGTGCCAGCAGCTTAGCTGGGGGCGTGGACACTGAAGCTTTCTTT
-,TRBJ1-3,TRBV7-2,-,CASSPQAFNSGNTIYF,TGTGCCAGCTCTCCACAGGCCTTCAACTCTGGAAACACCATATATTTT
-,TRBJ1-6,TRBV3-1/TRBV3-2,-,CASSPTPSPDSPLHF,TGTGCCAGCAGCCCCACCCCCAGTCCCGACTCGCCCCTCCACTTT
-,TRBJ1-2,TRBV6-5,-,CASSWELNYGYTF,TGTGCCAGCAGCTGGGAGTTGAACTATGGCTACACCTTC
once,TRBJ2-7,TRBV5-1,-,CASSPLNRAYEQYF,TGCGCCAGCAGCCCGCTTAACAGGGCCTACGAGCAGTACTTC
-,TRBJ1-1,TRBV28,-,CASSPRTSTGTAFF,TGTGCCAGCAGCCCAAGAACCTCTACAGGGACAGCTTTCTTT
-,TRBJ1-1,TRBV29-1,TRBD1,CSATGNWDTEAFF,TGCAGCGCGACAGGGAATTGGGACACTGAAGCTTTCTTT
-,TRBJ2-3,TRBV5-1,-,CASSRLPDTDTQYF,TGCGCCAGCTCACGACTACCTGACACAGATACGCAGTATTTT
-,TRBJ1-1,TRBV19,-,CASSPYRDTEAFF,TGTGCCAGTAGCCCGTACAGGGACACTGAAGCTTTCTTT
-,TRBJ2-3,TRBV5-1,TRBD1,CASSSVGQGTDTQYF,TGCGCCAGCAGCTCGGTAGGACAGGGCACAGATACGCAGTATTTT
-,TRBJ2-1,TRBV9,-,CASSVGQVEEQFF,TGTGCCAGCAGCGTAGGGCAAGTGGAGGAGCAGTTCTTC
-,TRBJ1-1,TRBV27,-,CASSLGPAGMNTEAFF,TGTGCCAGCAGTTTAGGTCCCGCAGGCATGAACACTGAAGCTTTCTTT
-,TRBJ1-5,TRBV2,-,CASSAGTEAQHF,TGTGCCAGCAGCGCGGGGACCGAGGCCCAGCATTTT